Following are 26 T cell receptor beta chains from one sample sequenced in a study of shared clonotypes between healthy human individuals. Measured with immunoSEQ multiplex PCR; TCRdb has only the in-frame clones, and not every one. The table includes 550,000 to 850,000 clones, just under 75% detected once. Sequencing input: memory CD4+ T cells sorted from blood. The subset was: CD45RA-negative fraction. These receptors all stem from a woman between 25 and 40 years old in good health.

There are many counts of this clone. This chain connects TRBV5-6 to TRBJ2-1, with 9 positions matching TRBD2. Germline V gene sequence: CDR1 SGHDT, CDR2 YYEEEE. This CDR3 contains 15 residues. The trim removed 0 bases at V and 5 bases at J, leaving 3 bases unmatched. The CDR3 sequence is CASSLGLAEDNEQFF. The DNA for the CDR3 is TGTGCCAGCAGCTTGGGACTAGCGGAGGACAATGAGCAGTTCTTC.

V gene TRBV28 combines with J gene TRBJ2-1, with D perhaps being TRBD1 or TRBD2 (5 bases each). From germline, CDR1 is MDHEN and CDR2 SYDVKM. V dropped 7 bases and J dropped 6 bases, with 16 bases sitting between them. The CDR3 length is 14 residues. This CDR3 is CASTSRDRFNEQFF. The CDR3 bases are TGTGCCAGCACATCAAGGGACCGATTCAATGAGCAGTTCTTC.

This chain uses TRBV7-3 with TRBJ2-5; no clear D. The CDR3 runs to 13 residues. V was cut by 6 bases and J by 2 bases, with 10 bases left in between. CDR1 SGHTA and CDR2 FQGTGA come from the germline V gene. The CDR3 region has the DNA TGTGCCAGCAGTGGGGTGGGACAAGAGACCCAGTACTTC. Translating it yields CASSGVGQETQYF.

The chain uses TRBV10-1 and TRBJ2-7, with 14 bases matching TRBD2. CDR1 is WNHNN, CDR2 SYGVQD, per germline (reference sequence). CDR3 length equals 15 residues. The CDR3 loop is CATGTSGSNAHEQYF. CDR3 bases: TGCGCAACCGGGACTAGCGGGAGTAACGCCCACGAGCAGTACTTC.

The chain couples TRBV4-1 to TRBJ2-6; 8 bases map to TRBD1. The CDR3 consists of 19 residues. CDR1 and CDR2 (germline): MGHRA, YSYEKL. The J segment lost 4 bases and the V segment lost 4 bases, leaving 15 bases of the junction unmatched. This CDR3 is CASSPRTGQGLTGANVLTF. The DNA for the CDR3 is TGCGCCAGCAGCCCACGAACAGGACAGGGCTTAACGGGGGCCAACGTCCTGACTTTC.

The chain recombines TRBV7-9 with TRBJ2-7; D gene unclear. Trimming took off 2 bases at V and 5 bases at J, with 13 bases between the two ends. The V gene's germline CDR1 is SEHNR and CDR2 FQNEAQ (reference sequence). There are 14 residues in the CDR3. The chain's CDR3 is CASSLRGRNHEQYF. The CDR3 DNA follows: TGTGCCAGCAGCTTAAGAGGTCGGAACCACGAGCAGTACTTC. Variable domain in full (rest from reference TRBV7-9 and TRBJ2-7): DTGVSQNPRHKITKRGQNVTFRCDPISEHNRLYWYRQTLGQGPEFLTYFQNEAQLEKSRLLSDRFSAERPKGSFSTLEIQRTEQGDSAMYLCASSLRGRNHEQYFGPGTRLTVT.

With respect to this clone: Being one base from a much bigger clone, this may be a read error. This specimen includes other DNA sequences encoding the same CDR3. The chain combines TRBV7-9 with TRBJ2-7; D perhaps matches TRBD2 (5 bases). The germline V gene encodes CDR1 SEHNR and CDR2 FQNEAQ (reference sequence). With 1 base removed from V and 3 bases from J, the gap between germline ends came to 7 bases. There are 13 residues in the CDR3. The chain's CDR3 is CASSLGTFYEQYF. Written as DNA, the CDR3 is TGTGCCAGCAGCTTAGGGACTTTCTACGAGCAGTACTTC.

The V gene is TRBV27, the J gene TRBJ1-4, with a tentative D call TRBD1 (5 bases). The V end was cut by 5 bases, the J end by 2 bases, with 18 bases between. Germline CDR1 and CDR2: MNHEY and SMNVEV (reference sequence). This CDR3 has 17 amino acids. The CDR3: CASSGSPGQITNEKLFF. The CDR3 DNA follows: TGTGCCAGCAGTGGTAGCCCGGGGCAGATCACTAATGAAAAACTGTTTTTT.

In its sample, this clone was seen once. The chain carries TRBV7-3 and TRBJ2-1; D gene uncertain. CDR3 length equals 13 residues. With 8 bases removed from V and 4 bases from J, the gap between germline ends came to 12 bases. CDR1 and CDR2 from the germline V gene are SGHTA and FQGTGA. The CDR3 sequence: CASSSRSYNEQFF. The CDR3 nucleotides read TGTGCCAGCTCCAGCCGGTCGTACAATGAGCAGTTCTTC.

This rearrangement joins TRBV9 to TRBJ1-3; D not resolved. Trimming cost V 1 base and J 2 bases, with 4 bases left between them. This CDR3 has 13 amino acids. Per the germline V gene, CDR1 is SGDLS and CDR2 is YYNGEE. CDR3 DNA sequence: TGTGCCAGCAGCGTAACCGCTGGAAACACCATATATTTT. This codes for CASSVTAGNTIYF.

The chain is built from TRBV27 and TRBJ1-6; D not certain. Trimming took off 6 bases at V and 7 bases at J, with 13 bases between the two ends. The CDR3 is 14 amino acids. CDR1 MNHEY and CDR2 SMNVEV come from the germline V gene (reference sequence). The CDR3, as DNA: TGTGCCAGCAGCCCGGGCAGGATGAATTCACCCCTCCACTTT. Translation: CASSPGRMNSPLHF.

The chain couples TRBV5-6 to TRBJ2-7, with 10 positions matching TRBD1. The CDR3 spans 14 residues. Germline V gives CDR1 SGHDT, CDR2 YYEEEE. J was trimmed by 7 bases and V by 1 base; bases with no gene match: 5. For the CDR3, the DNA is TGTGCCAGCAGCTTGCCTGACAGGGGGCTGGAGCAGTACTTC. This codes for CASSLPDRGLEQYF.

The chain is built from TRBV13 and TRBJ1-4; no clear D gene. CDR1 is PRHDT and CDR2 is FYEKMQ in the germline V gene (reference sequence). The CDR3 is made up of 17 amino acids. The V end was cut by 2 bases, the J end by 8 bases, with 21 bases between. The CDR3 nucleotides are TGTGCCAGCAGCTTAAAGCCCAGCAACGACTTAGGAGAAAAACTGTTTTTT. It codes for CASSLKPSNDLGEKLFF.

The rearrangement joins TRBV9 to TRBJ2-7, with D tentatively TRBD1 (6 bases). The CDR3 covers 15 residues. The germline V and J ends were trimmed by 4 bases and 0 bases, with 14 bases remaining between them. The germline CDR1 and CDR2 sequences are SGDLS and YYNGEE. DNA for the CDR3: TGTGCCAGCAGCCCCCAGACAGGTCCCTCCTACGAGCAGTACTTC. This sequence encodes CASSPQTGPSYEQYF.

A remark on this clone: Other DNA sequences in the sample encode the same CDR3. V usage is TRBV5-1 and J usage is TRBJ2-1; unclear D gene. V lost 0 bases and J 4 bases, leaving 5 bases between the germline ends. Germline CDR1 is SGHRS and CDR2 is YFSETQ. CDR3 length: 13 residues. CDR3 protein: CASSLVPYNEQFF. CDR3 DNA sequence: TGCGCCAGCAGCTTGGTTCCATACAATGAGCAGTTCTTC.

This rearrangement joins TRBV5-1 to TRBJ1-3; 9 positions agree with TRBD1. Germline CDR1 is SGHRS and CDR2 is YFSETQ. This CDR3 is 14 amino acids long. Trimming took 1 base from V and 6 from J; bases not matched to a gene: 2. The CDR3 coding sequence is TGCGCCAGCAGCTTGAGGACAGGGGAAAACACCATATATTTT. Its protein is CASSLRTGENTIYF.

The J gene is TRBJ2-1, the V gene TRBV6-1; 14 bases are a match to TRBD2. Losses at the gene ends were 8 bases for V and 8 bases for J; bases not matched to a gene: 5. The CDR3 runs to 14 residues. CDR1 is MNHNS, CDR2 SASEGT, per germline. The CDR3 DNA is TGTGCCAGCCGACTAGCGGGAGGGATAGATGAGCAGTTCTTC. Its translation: CASRLAGGIDEQFF.

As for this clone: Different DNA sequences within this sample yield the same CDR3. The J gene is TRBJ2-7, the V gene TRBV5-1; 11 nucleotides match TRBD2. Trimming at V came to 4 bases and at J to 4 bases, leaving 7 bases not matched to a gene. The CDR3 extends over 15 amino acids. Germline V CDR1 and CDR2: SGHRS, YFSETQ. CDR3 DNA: TGCGCCAGCAGCCCCTTAGCGGGAGGGCCTTACGAGCAGTACTTC. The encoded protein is CASSPLAGGPYEQYF. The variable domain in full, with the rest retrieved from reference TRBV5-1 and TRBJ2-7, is KAGVTQTPRYLIKTRGQQVTLSCSPISGHRSVSWYQQTPGQGLQFLFEYFSETQRNKGNFPGRFSGRQFSNSRSEMNVSTLELGDSALYLCASSPLAGGPYEQYFGPGTRLTVT.

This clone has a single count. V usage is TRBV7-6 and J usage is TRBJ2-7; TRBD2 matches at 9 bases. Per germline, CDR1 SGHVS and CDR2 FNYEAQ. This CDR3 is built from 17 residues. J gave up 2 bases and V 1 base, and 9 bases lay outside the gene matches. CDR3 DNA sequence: TGTGCCAGCAGCTTAGATTTGGGGGCGGGAGGGGCCTACGAGCAGTACTTC. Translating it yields CASSLDLGAGGAYEQYF.

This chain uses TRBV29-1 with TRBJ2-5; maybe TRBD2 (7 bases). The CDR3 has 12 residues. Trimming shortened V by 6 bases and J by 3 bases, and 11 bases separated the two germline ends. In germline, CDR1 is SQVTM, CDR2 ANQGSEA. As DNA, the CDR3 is TGCAGCGTCGGGGGGCAGAAAGAGACCCAGTACTTC. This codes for CSVGGQKETQYF.

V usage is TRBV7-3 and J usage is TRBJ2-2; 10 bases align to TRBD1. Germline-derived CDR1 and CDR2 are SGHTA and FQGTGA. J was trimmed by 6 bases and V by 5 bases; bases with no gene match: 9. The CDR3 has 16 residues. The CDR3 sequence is CASSEGQGRISGELFF. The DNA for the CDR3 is TGTGCCAGCAGCGAGGGACAGGGGCGAATATCCGGGGAGCTGTTTTTT.

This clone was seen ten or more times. The chain's CDR3 is CASSPPLVSSYNEQFF. CDR3 nucleotides: TGTGCCAGCTCACCACCCCTGGTCAGCTCCTACAATGAGCAGTTCTTC. The V call is TRBV18, the J call TRBJ2-1; the D is unclear. The CDR3 sequence is 16 residues long. Per germline, CDR1 KGHSH and CDR2 LQKENI. With 0 bases removed from V and 0 bases from J, the gap between germline ends came to 9 bases.

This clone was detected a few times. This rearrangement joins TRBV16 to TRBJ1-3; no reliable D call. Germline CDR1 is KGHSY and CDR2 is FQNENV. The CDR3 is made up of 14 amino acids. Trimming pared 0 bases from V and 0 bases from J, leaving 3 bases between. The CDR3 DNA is TGTGCCAGCAGCCAATCGGCCTCTGGAAACACCATATATTTT. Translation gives CASSQSASGNTIYF.

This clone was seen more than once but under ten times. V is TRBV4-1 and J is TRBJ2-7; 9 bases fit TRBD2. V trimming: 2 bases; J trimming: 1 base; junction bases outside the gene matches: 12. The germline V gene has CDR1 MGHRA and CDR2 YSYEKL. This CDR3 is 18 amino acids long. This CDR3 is CASSQSAPGAGGSYEQYF. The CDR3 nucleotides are TGCGCCAGCAGCCAAAGCGCCCCGGGGGCGGGAGGGTCCTACGAGCAGTACTTC.

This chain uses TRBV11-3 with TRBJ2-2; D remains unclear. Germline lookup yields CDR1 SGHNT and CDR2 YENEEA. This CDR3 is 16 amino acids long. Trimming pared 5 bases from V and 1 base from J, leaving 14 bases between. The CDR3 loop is CASSPPVGGNTGELFF. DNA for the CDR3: TGTGCCAGCAGCCCCCCGGTGGGCGGGAACACCGGGGAGCTGTTTTTT.

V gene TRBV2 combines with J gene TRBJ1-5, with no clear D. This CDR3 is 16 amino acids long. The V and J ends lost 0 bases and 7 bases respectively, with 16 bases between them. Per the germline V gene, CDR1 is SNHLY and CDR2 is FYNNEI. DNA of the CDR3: TGTGCCAGCAGTGAAGCTGCGGCTGGGTCGATCCAGCCCCAGCATTTT. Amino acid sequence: CASSEAAAGSIQPQHF.